The present entry profiles one T cell receptor (beta chain) with its context. Antigen specificity is unknown. A linear amplification protocol produced the TCR libraries from 450 to 500 ng of total RNA. TCRdb recomputed calls from the reads with MiXCR, one row per CDR3 protein. The sample has 150,000 to 200,000 distinct CDR3 sequences; under 85% are singletons. The data derive from a study of healthy donors' naive CD4 and CD8 T cells. Study summary: For TCR alpha, new primers spanned all functional IMGT alpha genes.

General observations from the study: Bias from naive T cell homeostatic proliferation was not addressed. Negatively charged CDR3s marked CD8+ lineage; positively charged CDR3s marked CD4+ lineage.

The ends were cut back, 3 bases at V and 5 bases at J, with 7 bases in the middle. Germline V CDR1 and CDR2: ENHRY, SYGVKD. CDR3 size: 12 residues. The receptor was derived from a pool of human donors in good health; the sample pools cells from several healthy donors. Sequencing input: naive CD4+ and CD8+ T cells sorted from blood, pooled from several donors. This rearrangement joins TRBV10-3 to TRBJ2-5; unclear D gene. The CDR3 nucleotides are TGTGCCATCAGTGAATTTGCTGAGACCCAGTACTTC. Protein sequence: CAISEFAETQYF.